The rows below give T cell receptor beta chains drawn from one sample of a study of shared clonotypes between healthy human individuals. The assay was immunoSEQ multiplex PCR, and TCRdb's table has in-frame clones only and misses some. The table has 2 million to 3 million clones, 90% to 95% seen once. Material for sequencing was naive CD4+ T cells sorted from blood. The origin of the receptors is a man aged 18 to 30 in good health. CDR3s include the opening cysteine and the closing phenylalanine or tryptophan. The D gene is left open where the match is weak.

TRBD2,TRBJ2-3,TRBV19,CASSERRGNTDTQYF,TGTGCCAGTAGTGAGAGGCGGGGGAACACAGATACGCAGTATTTT
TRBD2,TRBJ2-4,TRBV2,CASRALAGGANIQYF,TGTGCCAGCAGAGCCCTAGCGGGAGGAGCGAACATTCAGTACTTC
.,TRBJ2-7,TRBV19,CASSATGNGEQYF,TGTGCCAGTAGTGCTACAGGGAATGGCGAGCAGTACTTC
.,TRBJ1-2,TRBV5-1,CASSPLGPGYGYTF,TGCGCCAGCAGCCCCCTGGGGCCCGGGTATGGCTACACCTTC
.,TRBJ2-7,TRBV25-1,CASSETANLAYEQYF,TGTGCCAGCAGTGAAACAGCTAACTTGGCCTACGAGCAGTACTTC
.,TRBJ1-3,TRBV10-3,CAISEVGRSVGNTIYF,TGTGCCATCAGTGAAGTTGGGAGGAGTGTAGGAAACACCATATATTTT
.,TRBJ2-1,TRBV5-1,CASSQNRLPGDNEQFF,TGCGCCAGCAGCCAGAACCGACTACCTGGTGACAATGAGCAGTTCTTC
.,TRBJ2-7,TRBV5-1,CASSTGTKIDEQYF,TGCGCCAGCAGCACCGGGACAAAGATCGACGAGCAGTACTTC
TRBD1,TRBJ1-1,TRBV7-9,CASSLDRGWTEAFF,TGTGCCAGCAGCCTCGACAGGGGTTGGACTGAAGCTTTCTTT
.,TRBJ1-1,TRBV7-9,CASSLSGGTEAFF,TGTGCCAGCAGCTTGTCTGGGGGCACTGAAGCTTTCTTT